Below, 16 T cell receptor beta chains from the same sample are listed, as sequenced in a study of T-cell memory formation after mild COVID-19. One entry per CDR3 protein, called by TCRdb with MiXCR from the 5' RACE reads. Here the sample spans 120,000 or so distinct CDR3 sequences, approximately 15% being singletons. The sequencing sample was made of PBMCs or a T cell subset sorted from them (not recorded which). The receptors come from a man aged 18 to 30 who had mild COVID-19 (a few samples of this study predate the infection). Cell type and time point are not known.

The chain uses TRBV5-1 and TRBJ1-2, with TRBD1 matching over 10 bases. Germline CDR1 and CDR2: SGHRS and YFSETQ. The CDR3 consists of 15 residues. The junction had 2 bases not matched to a gene; V was cut back by 0 bases and J by 3 bases. CDR3: CASSLVGQGDYGYTF. The CDR3 DNA reads as TGCGCCAGCAGCTTGGTTGGACAGGGGGACTATGGCTACACCTTC.

The V and J genes are TRBV6-5 and TRBJ2-2; D could derive from TRBD1 or TRBD2 (6 bases each). Trimming shortened V by 2 bases and J by 3 bases, and 10 bases separated the two germline ends. This CDR3 contains 15 residues. Per the germline V gene, CDR1 is MNHEY and CDR2 is SVGAGI. CDR3 nucleotides: TGTGCCAGCAGTTACGGGGGGCCGGACACCGGGGAGCTGTTTTTT. It translates to CASSYGGPDTGELFF.

The rearrangement joins TRBV18 to TRBJ2-2, with D perhaps TRBD1 (7 bases). Germline-derived CDR1 and CDR2 are KGHSH and LQKENI. The CDR3 spans 16 residues. The germline V and J ends were trimmed by 4 bases and 3 bases, with 15 bases remaining between them. The CDR3 loop is CASSQTGEAYTGELFF. The CDR3 DNA follows: TGTGCCAGCTCACAAACAGGGGAGGCGTACACCGGGGAGCTGTTTTTT.

This clonotype has only a few counts. V and J are TRBV20-1 and TRBJ1-1; D is uncertain. The CDR3 loop spans 13 amino acids. The germline gives CDR1 DFQATT, CDR2 SNEGSKA (reference sequence). V gave up 6 bases and J gave up 1 base, with 12 bases separating them. CDR3 residues: CSAQDGSNTEAFF. The DNA for the CDR3 is TGCAGTGCCCAGGACGGTTCGAACACTGAAGCTTTCTTT.

The chain couples TRBV5-1 to TRBJ2-7; unclear D gene. Trimming shortened V by 0 bases and J by 6 bases, and 10 bases separated the two germline ends. CDR1 SGHRS and CDR2 YFSETQ come from the germline V gene. The CDR3 consists of 13 residues. For the CDR3, the DNA is TGCGCCAGCAGCTTGGCCGTAGGCCGCGAGCAGTACGTC. It is translated as CASSLAVGREQYV.

The gene calls are TRBV7-2 and TRBJ2-3; TRBD2 matches at 9 bases. Looked up from germline, CDR1 is SGHTA and CDR2 is FQGNSA. The CDR3 is 15 residues long. The trim removed 5 bases at V and 7 bases at J, leaving 10 bases unmatched. The CDR3 region has the DNA TGTGCCAGCAGCCCGGGGGCGGGGGGGAAAAATACGCAGTATTTT. Translated, it gives CASSPGAGGKNTQYF.

The CDR3 DNA reads as TGTGCCAGCAGCTTATCGTTCGGAGATACGCAGTATTTT. Its translation is CASSLSFGDTQYF. This chain links TRBV7-3 with TRBJ2-3; no clear D. Germline lookup yields CDR1 SGHTA and CDR2 FQGTGA. The V end was cut by 2 bases, the J end by 5 bases, with 8 bases between. The CDR3 has 13 amino acids.

The genes are TRBV6-5 and TRBJ1-2; no firm D call. V was cut by 7 bases and J by 7 bases, with 13 bases left in between. This CDR3 region has 12 residues. Per germline, CDR1 MNHEY and CDR2 SVGAGI. CDR3 sequence (DNA): TGTGCCAGCAACGGGGTTCCCGGTGGCTACACCTTC. Encoded protein: CASNGVPGGYTF.

CDR3 DNA sequence: TGTGCCAGCAGACATGAACAGGGTTCTTCACCCCTCCACTTT. This translates into CASRHEQGSSPLHF. The chain links TRBV12-3 or TRBV12-4 to TRBJ1-6; D is perhaps TRBD1 (6 bases). The CDR3 sequence is 14 residues long. Trimming removed 6 bases from V and 9 bases from J, with 15 bases in between.

This clonotype turned up a few times. J is TRBJ2-3 and V is TRBV20-1; 7 nucleotides line up with TRBD2. Looked up from germline, CDR1 is DFQATT and CDR2 is SNEGSKA (reference sequence). V was pared by 1 base and J by 6 bases, with 7 bases of the junction left unmatched. The CDR3 has 14 residues. Here the CDR3 reads CSARGLGGRDTQYF. CDR3 DNA: TGCAGTGCTAGAGGCCTGGGGGGGAGGGATACGCAGTATTTT.

The chain uses TRBV20-1 and TRBJ2-1; 10 bases are a match to TRBD1. Germline CDR1 DFQATT, CDR2 SNEGSKA (reference sequence). V lost 3 bases and J lost 7; bases outside the gene matches: 3. This CDR3 comprises 13 residues. CDR3 protein: CSASGQGGNEQFF. The CDR3, as DNA: TGCAGTGCTAGCGGACAGGGGGGTAATGAGCAGTTCTTC.

This clonotype was counted ten times or more. The rearrangement joins TRBV12-3 or TRBV12-4 to TRBJ2-5; 9 bases are a match to TRBD1. CDR3 length equals 12 residues. V was clipped by 8 bases and J by 3 bases; unmatched bases: 1. CDR3 sequence (DNA): TGTGCCAGCCGGACAGGGGAAGAGACCCAGTACTTC. Its translation is CASRTGEETQYF.

This clonotype was counted only a few times. V gene TRBV2 combines with J gene TRBJ2-1; D uncertain. The CDR3 sequence is 11 residues long. Germline CDR1 is SNHLY and CDR2 is FYNNEI. The V end was cut by 4 bases, the J end by 10 bases, with 8 bases between. The CDR3 DNA follows: TGTGCCAGCAGTGTGTTCGTCGAGCAGTTCTTC. This sequence encodes CASSVFVEQFF.

This clonotype was counted many times. The junction departs from the called germline gene at one end, perhaps through a read error. The rearrangement joins TRBV12-3 or TRBV12-4 to TRBJ2-3, with D tentatively TRBD2 (5 bases). CDR3 length equals 14 residues. The DNA of the CDR3 is TGTGCCAGCACTTTACTAGGTCTCACAGATACGCAGTATTTT. Translated, it gives CASTLLGLTDTQYF.

The chain uses TRBV11-3 and TRBJ2-1; 10 positions match TRBD1. The germline V gene has CDR1 SGHNT and CDR2 YENEEA. The CDR3 has 14 residues. V was pared by 5 bases and J by 8 bases, with 6 bases of the junction left unmatched. CDR3 bases: TGTGCCAGCAGCCCGGGACAGGGGTTTGATGAGCAGTTCTTC. Its translation is CASSPGQGFDEQFF. The full variable domain, with the rest looked up from reference TRBV11-3 and TRBJ2-1, is EAGVVQSPRYKIIEKKQPVAFWCNPISGHNTLYWYLQNLGQGPELLIRYENEEAVDDSQLPKDRFSAERLKGVDSTLKIQPAELGDSAVYLCASSPGQGFDEQFFGPGTRLTVL.

In this sample, this clonotype turned up many times. This rearrangement joins TRBV4-3 to TRBJ2-5, with D possibly being TRBD2 (5 bases). Germline loops: CDR1 LGHNA, CDR2 YSLEER. The CDR3 extends over 16 amino acids. V lost 3 bases, J lost 3 bases, and 17 bases lay in between. CDR3 in amino acids: CASSHRGRLGEETQYF. Here the CDR3 DNA reads TGCGCCAGCAGCCATAGAGGGCGACTCGGGGAAGAGACCCAGTACTTC.